The next 13 T cell receptor beta chains were all read from a single sample in a study of blood T cells in healthy people across ages. For the second PCR, which ran for about 6 to 12 cycles, a sample-barcoded 5' primer and a J-beta primer mix were used. TCRdb re-called the 5' RACE reads with MiXCR, one entry per CDR3 protein. This table holds 870,000 or so distinct CDR3 sequences, less than 35% found once. Sample: blood. Receptors originate from an elderly woman in good health.

Concerning this clonotype itself: A much more abundant neighbour one base away suggests this may be a read error. The V call is TRBV6-5, the J call TRBJ2-3, with 8 bases lining up with TRBD1. CDR1 and CDR2 (germline): MNHEY, SVGAGI. The CDR3 is made up of 16 amino acids. V lost 2 bases and J lost 2; bases outside the gene matches: 6. The CDR3 DNA sequence: TGTGCCAGCAGTTACGGGGGACAGGAGGTCACAGATACGCAGTATTTT. Its translation is CASSYGGQEVTDTQYF.

CDR3 bases: TGTGCCAGCAGCGTAGATGAGAGATGGAACACTGAAGCTTTCTTT. It is translated as CASSVDERWNTEAFF. This sequence joins TRBV9 and TRBJ1-1; D is uncertain. With 0 bases removed from V and 1 base from J, the gap between germline ends came to 10 bases. This CDR3 is built from 15 residues. The V gene's germline CDR1 is SGDLS and CDR2 YYNGEE.

In this sample, this clonotype turned up many times. The V and J genes are TRBV6-1 and TRBJ2-7, with a weak D call TRBD1 (6 bases). The germline gives CDR1 MNHNS, CDR2 SASEGT. CDR3 size: 15 residues. The V end lost 7 bases, the J end lost 2 bases, and 18 bases lay between the germline ends. The CDR3 nucleotides read TGTGCCAGCACCACCTCAGGGGTCTCAACCTACGAGCAGTACTTC. Its translation: CASTTSGVSTYEQYF.

This clonotype was observed many times. This sequence joins TRBV11-3 and TRBJ2-1; 14 nucleotides agree with TRBD2. This CDR3 is 14 amino acids long. The J segment lost 9 bases and the V segment lost 5 bases, leaving 3 bases of the junction unmatched. The germline gives CDR1 SGHNT, CDR2 YENEEA. The CDR3 DNA is TGTGCCAGCAGCCTTGGGACTAGCGGGGGTGAGCAGTTCTTC. The encoded protein is CASSLGTSGGEQFF.

V and J are TRBV10-3 and TRBJ2-1, with D perhaps assigned TRBD1 or TRBD2 (5 bases each). V dropped 7 bases and J dropped 1 base, with 17 bases sitting between them. Per germline, CDR1 ENHRY and CDR2 SYGVKD. The CDR3 totals 16 residues. CDR3 residues: CAITEGSRVSYNEQFF. Written as DNA, the CDR3 is TGTGCCATCACCGAGGGGTCCAGGGTATCCTACAATGAGCAGTTCTTC.

Concerning this clonotype: Since a much larger clone is just one base distant, this may be a read error. The J gene is TRBJ1-1, the V gene TRBV7-6; D is perhaps TRBD1 (6 bases). CDR3 length: 15 residues. Germline values: CDR1 SGHVS, CDR2 FNYEAQ. DNA for the CDR3: TGTGCCAGCAGCTTAATACAGGGTGGCAACACTGAAACTTTCTTT. Its translation: CASSLIQGGNTETFF.

V usage is TRBV5-1 and J usage is TRBJ1-6, with D unresolved. The V end was cut by 3 bases, the J end by 4 bases, with 11 bases between. Per germline, CDR1 SGHRS and CDR2 YFSETQ. This CDR3 spans 15 amino acids. CDR3 coding DNA: TGCGCCAGCAGCTCCGGCGGGTTTTATAATTCACCCCTCCACTTT. Its translation: CASSSGGFYNSPLHF.

The rearrangement joins TRBV30 to TRBJ1-6; no reliable D call. Deletions cut 4 bases from V and 10 bases from J, with 11 bases between. This CDR3 is built from 12 residues. Germline values: CDR1 GTSNPN, CDR2 SVGIG (reference sequence). CDR3 DNA sequence: TGTGCCTGGACACTGGGCCGGTCACCCCTCCACTTT. It yields the protein CAWTLGRSPLHF.

This clonotype was counted many times. The V and J genes are TRBV4-3 and TRBJ1-2; 7 nucleotides align to TRBD1. Germline V CDR1 and CDR2: LGHNA, YSLEER. Trimming cost V 5 bases and J 5 bases; bases outside gene matches: 17. The CDR3 totals 17 residues. DNA for the CDR3: TGCGCCAGCAGCTCAGCGATCATTACAGGGGAGACGTATGGCTACACCTTC. Amino acids: CASSSAIITGETYGYTF.

This clonotype has a handful of counts. A read error is possible here, since a much larger clone lies one base away. This chain joins TRBV7-2 and TRBJ2-7, with D possibly matching TRBD2 (5 bases). V lost 2 bases and J 6 bases, leaving 23 bases between the germline ends. Germline V gene lookup returns CDR1 SGHTA and CDR2 FQGNSA. The CDR3 has 17 residues. The CDR3, as DNA: TGTGCCAGCAGCTTAATAAGTGGAGGCGACTTCCCCTTCGAGCAGTACTTC. It is translated as CASSLISGGDFPFEQYF.

V is TRBV9 and J is TRBJ1-4, with 7 bases identical to TRBD1. V was clipped by 1 base and J by 8 bases; unmatched bases: 5. CDR3 length: 14 residues. Per the germline V gene, CDR1 is SGDLS and CDR2 is YYNGEE. CDR3: CASSVNRGGEKLFF. In nucleotides, the CDR3 is TGTGCCAGCAGCGTAAACAGGGGAGGCGAAAAACTGTTTTTT.

This clonotype was counted many times. A junction boundary mismatches the germline segment, possibly from a read error. The chain carries TRBV7-6 and TRBJ1-4; 7 bases are a match to TRBD1. Germline V gene sequence: CDR1 SGHVS, CDR2 FNYEAQ. This CDR3 contains 15 residues. CDR3 loop: CASSLGGSTNEKLFF. The DNA of the CDR3 is TGCGCCAGCAGCCTAGGGGGCTCAACTAATGAAAAACTGTTTTTT.

In this sample, this clonotype turned up a few times. J is TRBJ1-1 and V is TRBV5-6, with D perhaps matching TRBD1 (5 bases). Trimming pared 4 bases from V and 3 bases from J, leaving 19 bases between. Germline loops: CDR1 SGHDT, CDR2 YYEEEE. The CDR3 totals 16 residues. The CDR3 nucleotides are TGTGCCAGCAGCCTGGGGCTGATTTCGGTGGACACTGAAGCTTTCTTT. It translates to CASSLGLISVDTEAFF. The entire variable domain, with the rest obtained from reference TRBV5-6 and TRBJ1-1, is as follows: DAGVTQSPTHLIKTRGQQVTLRCSPKSGHDTVSWYQQALGQGPQFIFQYYEEEERQRGNFPDRFSGHQFPNYSSELNVNALLLGDSALYLCASSLGLISVDTEAFFGQGTRLTVV.